Below, 26 T cell receptor beta chains from the same sample are listed, as sequenced in a study of shared clonotypes between healthy human individuals. Profiling relied on immunoSEQ multiplex PCR, and the TCRdb table lists in-frame clones only, not all of them. The sample holds hundreds of thousands of clones; around 79% are singletons and the top ten take less than 15%. Source material: PBMCs. The origin of the receptors is a middle-aged woman in good health. Some clones in this sample may be carry-over from other donors' samples.

The rearrangement uses TRBV19 and TRBJ2-3, with no clear D. The CDR3 sequence is 11 residues long. Trimming removed 5 bases from V and 5 bases from J, with 5 bases in between. Germline V gene data show CDR1 as LNHDA and CDR2 as SQIVND (reference sequence). The DNA for the CDR3 is TGTGCCAGTAGTTTTAGAGATACGCAGTATTTT. Translation: CASSFRDTQYF.

The V and J genes are TRBV30 and TRBJ2-2; 8 bases are shared with TRBD1. From germline, CDR1 is GTSNPN and CDR2 SVGIG (reference sequence). The CDR3 loop spans 13 amino acids. CDR3: CARTGLFHGELFF. The CDR3, as DNA: TGTGCTCGGACAGGGTTATTCCACGGGGAGCTGTTTTTT. The whole variable domain, remainder taken from reference TRBV30 and TRBJ2-2, is SQTIHQWPATLVQPVGSPLSLECTVEGTSNPNLYWYRQAAGRGLQLLFYSVGIGQISSEVPQNLSASRPQDRQFILSSKKLLLSDSGFYLCARTGLFHGELFFGEGSRLTVL.

The rearrangement joins TRBV15 to TRBJ1-4, with TRBD1 as a possible D gene (5 bases). The CDR3 extends over 13 amino acids. Germline CDR1 is LNHNV and CDR2 is YYDKDF (reference sequence). V was clipped by 6 bases and J by 7 bases, with 12 bases between them. The CDR3 region is CATSRPGGEKLFF. The CDR3 DNA sequence: TGTGCCACCAGTCGACCGGGGGGTGAAAAACTGTTTTTT.

The J gene is TRBJ2-2, the V gene TRBV2; 12 nucleotides match TRBD2. Germline assignment: CDR1 SNHLY and CDR2 FYNNEI. The CDR3 runs 17 residues. Trimming cost V 4 bases and J 4 bases; bases outside gene matches: 7. This CDR3 is CASSVSSGRAGTGELFF. The CDR3 DNA reads TGTGCCAGCAGTGTCTCTAGCGGGAGGGCCGGCACCGGGGAGCTGTTTTTT.

The chain links TRBV5-1 to TRBJ2-5; 9 bases align to TRBD1. Germline V lookup: CDR1 SGHRS, CDR2 YFSETQ. CDR3 length: 15 amino acids. V was pared by 0 bases and J by 5 bases, with 5 bases of the junction left unmatched. The CDR3 loop is CASSLDGTGLETQYF. The CDR3 DNA sequence: TGCGCCAGCAGCTTGGATGGGACAGGGTTGGAGACCCAGTACTTC.

The rearrangement uses TRBV28 and TRBJ2-5; D ambiguous. This CDR3 comprises 12 residues. Germline-derived CDR1 and CDR2 are MDHEN and SYDVKM. V lost 5 bases and J 5 bases, leaving 9 bases between the germline ends. CDR3 sequence reads: CASSEFAETQYF. In DNA, the CDR3 is TGTGCCAGCAGTGAATTCGCTGAGACCCAGTACTTC.

This clone was detected a few times. The chain combines TRBV19 with TRBJ1-5, with a tentative D call TRBD1 (6 bases). V was shortened by 3 bases and J by 7 bases, with 13 bases between the two germline ends. The CDR3 spans 14 residues. From germline, CDR1 is LNHDA and CDR2 SQIVND (reference sequence). CDR3 amino acids: CASSIWGQGQPQHF. DNA for the CDR3: TGTGCCAGTAGTATCTGGGGGCAGGGACAGCCCCAGCATTTT.

The chain is built from TRBV2 and TRBJ2-7, with D possibly TRBD2 on 6 matching bases. This CDR3 contains 14 residues. Looked up from germline, CDR1 is SNHLY and CDR2 is FYNNEI. Trimming shortened V by 5 bases and J by 0 bases, and 11 bases separated the two germline ends. For the CDR3, the DNA is TGTGCCAGCAGTCGCGGAGGGAACTCCTACGAGCAGTACTTC. Its translation: CASSRGGNSYEQYF.

The chain carries TRBV11-2 and TRBJ2-7, with D perhaps matching TRBD2 (5 bases). Looked up from germline, CDR1 is SGHAT and CDR2 is FQNNGV. V lost 5 bases and J 0 bases, leaving 20 bases between the germline ends. The CDR3 has 17 residues. For the CDR3, the DNA is TGTGCCAGCAGCCCGAGGCCGGGCGGACTGAGCTCCTACGAGCAGTACTTC. Its translation: CASSPRPGGLSSYEQYF. Together with reference TRBV11-2 and TRBJ2-7, the CDR3 gives the full variable domain: EAGVAQSPRYKIIEKRQSVAFWCNPISGHATLYWYQQILGQGPKLLIQFQNNGVVDDSQLPKDRFSAERLKGVDSTLKIQPAKLEDSAVYLCASSPRPGGLSSYEQYFGPGTRLTVT.

This chain uses TRBV7-3 with TRBJ2-2; 7 bases match TRBD1. Germline V lookup: CDR1 SGHTA, CDR2 FQGTGA. Trimming took 0 bases from V and 0 from J; bases not matched to a gene: 1. The CDR3 extends over 16 amino acids. The DNA of the CDR3 is TGTGCCAGCAGCTTAACGACAGGGCCGAACACCGGGGAGCTGTTTTTT. It codes for CASSLTTGPNTGELFF.

The chain joins TRBV7-2 to TRBJ1-5, with a tentative D call TRBD1 (5 bases). This CDR3 contains 16 residues. Germline V lookup: CDR1 SGHTA, CDR2 FQGNSA. V was pared by 1 base and J by 5 bases, with 15 bases between. CDR3: CASSLEGIGADQPQHF. The CDR3 DNA reads as TGTGCCAGCAGCTTAGAGGGAATTGGGGCGGATCAGCCCCAGCATTTT. The variable domain in full, completed from reference TRBV7-2 and TRBJ1-5, reads GAGVSQSPSNKVTEKGKDVELRCDPISGHTALYWYRQSLGQGLEFLIYFQGNSAPDKSGLPSDRFSAERTGGSVSTLTIQRTQQEDSAVYLCASSLEGIGADQPQHFGDGTRLSIL.

The chain employs TRBV4-3 and TRBJ2-1; a weak D match, TRBD2 (5 bases). The length of the CDR3 is 14 residues. V was pared by 2 bases and J by 6 bases, with 11 bases between. CDR1 and CDR2 from the germline V gene are LGHNA and YSLEER. The DNA for the CDR3 is TGCGCCAGCAGCCAACAGGCAGCGGTCAATGAGCAGTTCTTC. This codes for CASSQQAAVNEQFF.

This clone occurred a few times. The same CDR3 is also encoded by other DNA sequences in this sample. The V call is TRBV30, the J call TRBJ1-1; TRBD1 might be the D (6 bases). Trimming took off 4 bases at V and 11 bases at J, with 14 bases between the two ends. Germline assignment: CDR1 GTSNPN and CDR2 SVGIG (reference sequence). The CDR3 is 11 residues long. CDR3 bases: TGTGCCTGGACAAGGGGGGGAATGGCTTTCTTT. Its protein is CAWTRGGMAFF.

The J gene is TRBJ1-4, the V gene TRBV30; 7 bases are a match to TRBD1. J was trimmed by 6 bases and V by 4 bases; bases with no gene match: 5. The CDR3 loop spans 13 amino acids. CDR1 and CDR2 (germline): GTSNPN, SVGIG (reference sequence). The CDR3 DNA follows: TGTGCCTGGAACCGAGGGGGCGATGAAAAACTGTTTTTT. Translating it yields CAWNRGGDEKLFF.

Concerning this clone itself: Only one base separates this from a far larger clonotype, so it likely reflects a read error. The genes are TRBV4-1 and TRBJ2-7; D uncertain. The CDR3 sequence is 13 residues long. Per germline, CDR1 MGHRA and CDR2 YSYEKL. This chain's CDR3 is CASSQVGGYKQYF. DNA for the CDR3: TGCGCCAGCAGCCAAGTAGGTGGCTACAAGCAGTACTTC.

The chain joins TRBV6-6 to TRBJ2-2; D is undetermined. Trimming stripped 6 bases from V and 8 bases from J, with 10 bases between. The CDR3 covers 12 residues. Germline V gene data show CDR1 as MNHNY and CDR2 as SVGAGI (reference sequence). CDR3 region: CASSPSLGELFF. CDR3 bases: TGTGCCAGCAGCCCAAGCCTGGGGGAGCTGTTTTTT.

This chain connects TRBV21-1 to TRBJ2-1; the table gives TRBD1 as D, unverified against the DNA. TRBV21-1 is reported as a pseudogene. The CDR3 loop spans 16 amino acids. CDR3 bases: TGTGCCAGCAGCAAAACCAGGGGCGGTCTCTACAATGAGCAGTTCTTC. Amino acids: CASSKTRGGLYNEQFF.

V is TRBV4-1 and J is TRBJ2-2; 10 positions agree with TRBD2. The trim removed 0 bases at V and 7 bases at J, leaving 5 bases unmatched. The CDR3 has 16 amino acids. Germline V gene sequence: CDR1 MGHRA, CDR2 YSYEKL. This CDR3 reads CASSQEASGSVGELFF. The CDR3 bases are TGCGCCAGCAGCCAAGAGGCTAGCGGGAGTGTCGGGGAGCTGTTTTTT.

The chain recombines TRBV5-5 with TRBJ2-7; D not certain. The CDR3 is 16 amino acids. The germline V and J ends were trimmed by 0 bases and 6 bases, with 19 bases remaining between them. Germline V gene data show CDR1 as SGHKS and CDR2 as YYEKEE (reference sequence). DNA of the CDR3: TGTGCCAGCAGCTTGGCCATCACCAGTTCAAAGTCCGAGCAGTACTTC. Its translation is CASSLAITSSKSEQYF.

The V gene is TRBV5-6, the J gene TRBJ2-1; D gene ambiguous. Germline CDR1 SGHDT, CDR2 YYEEEE. Trimming pared 0 bases from V and 3 bases from J, leaving 10 bases between. The CDR3 runs 15 residues. Written as DNA, the CDR3 is TGTGCCAGCAGCTTGGCTGGGTATCGCTACAATGAGCAGTTCTTC. It codes for CASSLAGYRYNEQFF.

The chain uses TRBV6-1 and TRBJ1-5, with 8 bases fitting TRBD1. The J segment lost 12 bases and the V segment lost 6 bases, leaving 7 bases of the junction unmatched. There are 12 residues in the CDR3. Per the germline V gene, CDR1 is MNHNS and CDR2 is SASEGT. This CDR3 reads CASSPYRGDQHF. The CDR3 DNA is TGTGCCAGCAGCCCCTACAGGGGGGACCAGCATTTT.

This sequence joins TRBV7-9 and TRBJ2-2, with 8 positions matching TRBD2. The CDR3 covers 14 residues. Trimming removed 2 bases from V and 5 bases from J; junction bases left unmatched: 1. The germline V gene encodes CDR1 SEHNR and CDR2 FQNEAQ (reference sequence). CDR3 loop: CASSLLAGTGELFF. The CDR3 DNA sequence: TGTGCCAGCAGCTTATTAGCGGGAACCGGGGAGCTGTTTTTT.

The sample holds one count of this clone. The rearrangement uses TRBV4-1 and TRBJ2-7; 13 nucleotides align to TRBD2. V lost 3 bases to trimming and J lost 3 bases; unmatched junction nucleotides: 11. CDR1 and CDR2 (germline): MGHRA, YSYEKL. The CDR3 runs 18 residues. The CDR3 DNA sequence: TGCGCCAGCAGCCACCTTCAAACTAGCGGGAGGGCGTTCTACGAGCAGTACTTC. Translated: CASSHLQTSGRAFYEQYF.

The gene calls are TRBV7-2 and TRBJ1-2, with TRBD1 identical over 10 bases. The germline V gene encodes CDR1 SGHTA and CDR2 FQGNSA. This CDR3 has 16 residues. V lost 6 bases, J lost 8 bases, and 15 bases stayed unmatched. CDR3 coding DNA: TGTGCCAGCAGTCTCTTCCTCCCGGGACAGGGGAACGGCTACACCTTC. Protein product: CASSLFLPGQGNGYTF.

The chain recombines TRBV4-1 with TRBJ2-3; D not resolved. V was trimmed by 0 bases and J by 0 bases, leaving 10 bases between them. The germline V gene has CDR1 MGHRA and CDR2 YSYEKL. This CDR3 contains 16 residues. Here the CDR3 DNA reads TGCGCCAGCAGCCAAGAGGGTTACTCTAGCACAGATACGCAGTATTTT. Translated: CASSQEGYSSTDTQYF.

The V call is TRBV2, the J call TRBJ1-1, with TRBD1 as a possible D gene (6 bases). The CDR3 totals 14 residues. Trimming cost V 3 bases and J 7 bases, with 15 bases left between them. CDR1 SNHLY and CDR2 FYNNEI come from the germline V gene. CDR3 residues: CASSENREVGEAFF. CDR3 sequence (DNA): TGTGCCAGCAGTGAGAACAGGGAGGTCGGTGAAGCTTTCTTT.